This TCR beta chain was captured by sequencing in a study of PD-1 blockade in classical Hodgkin lymphoma. Study observations and caveats: Before treatment, TCR diversity in newly diagnosed patients was reportedly lower than in healthy donors.

Data came from immunoSEQ multiplex PCR; TCRdb stores just in-frame clones and leaves some out. Altogether 45,000 to 55,000 clones are present, 81% being singletons, with the ten largest covering about 15%. All patients relapsed after autologous stem cell transplantation, and brentuximab vedotin exposure varied. When best responses were assessed, they were complete response, partial response or progressive disease. Germline-derived CDR1 and CDR2 are LNHDA and SQIVND (reference sequence). The J segment lost 5 bases and the V segment lost 8 bases, leaving 7 bases of the junction unmatched. CDR3 length equals 14 residues. Comments on this clone: Its target is not known.

The rearrangement links TRBV19 to TRBJ2-4; 9 bases fit TRBD2. This TCR was recovered from a human donor with classical Hodgkin lymphoma. The sequencing used peripheral blood mononuclear cells (PBMCs), collected at baseline. The CDR3 DNA is TGTGCCAGTCGCGCGGGAGGGTTCCAAAACATTCAGTACTTC. Residues: CASRAGGFQNIQYF.